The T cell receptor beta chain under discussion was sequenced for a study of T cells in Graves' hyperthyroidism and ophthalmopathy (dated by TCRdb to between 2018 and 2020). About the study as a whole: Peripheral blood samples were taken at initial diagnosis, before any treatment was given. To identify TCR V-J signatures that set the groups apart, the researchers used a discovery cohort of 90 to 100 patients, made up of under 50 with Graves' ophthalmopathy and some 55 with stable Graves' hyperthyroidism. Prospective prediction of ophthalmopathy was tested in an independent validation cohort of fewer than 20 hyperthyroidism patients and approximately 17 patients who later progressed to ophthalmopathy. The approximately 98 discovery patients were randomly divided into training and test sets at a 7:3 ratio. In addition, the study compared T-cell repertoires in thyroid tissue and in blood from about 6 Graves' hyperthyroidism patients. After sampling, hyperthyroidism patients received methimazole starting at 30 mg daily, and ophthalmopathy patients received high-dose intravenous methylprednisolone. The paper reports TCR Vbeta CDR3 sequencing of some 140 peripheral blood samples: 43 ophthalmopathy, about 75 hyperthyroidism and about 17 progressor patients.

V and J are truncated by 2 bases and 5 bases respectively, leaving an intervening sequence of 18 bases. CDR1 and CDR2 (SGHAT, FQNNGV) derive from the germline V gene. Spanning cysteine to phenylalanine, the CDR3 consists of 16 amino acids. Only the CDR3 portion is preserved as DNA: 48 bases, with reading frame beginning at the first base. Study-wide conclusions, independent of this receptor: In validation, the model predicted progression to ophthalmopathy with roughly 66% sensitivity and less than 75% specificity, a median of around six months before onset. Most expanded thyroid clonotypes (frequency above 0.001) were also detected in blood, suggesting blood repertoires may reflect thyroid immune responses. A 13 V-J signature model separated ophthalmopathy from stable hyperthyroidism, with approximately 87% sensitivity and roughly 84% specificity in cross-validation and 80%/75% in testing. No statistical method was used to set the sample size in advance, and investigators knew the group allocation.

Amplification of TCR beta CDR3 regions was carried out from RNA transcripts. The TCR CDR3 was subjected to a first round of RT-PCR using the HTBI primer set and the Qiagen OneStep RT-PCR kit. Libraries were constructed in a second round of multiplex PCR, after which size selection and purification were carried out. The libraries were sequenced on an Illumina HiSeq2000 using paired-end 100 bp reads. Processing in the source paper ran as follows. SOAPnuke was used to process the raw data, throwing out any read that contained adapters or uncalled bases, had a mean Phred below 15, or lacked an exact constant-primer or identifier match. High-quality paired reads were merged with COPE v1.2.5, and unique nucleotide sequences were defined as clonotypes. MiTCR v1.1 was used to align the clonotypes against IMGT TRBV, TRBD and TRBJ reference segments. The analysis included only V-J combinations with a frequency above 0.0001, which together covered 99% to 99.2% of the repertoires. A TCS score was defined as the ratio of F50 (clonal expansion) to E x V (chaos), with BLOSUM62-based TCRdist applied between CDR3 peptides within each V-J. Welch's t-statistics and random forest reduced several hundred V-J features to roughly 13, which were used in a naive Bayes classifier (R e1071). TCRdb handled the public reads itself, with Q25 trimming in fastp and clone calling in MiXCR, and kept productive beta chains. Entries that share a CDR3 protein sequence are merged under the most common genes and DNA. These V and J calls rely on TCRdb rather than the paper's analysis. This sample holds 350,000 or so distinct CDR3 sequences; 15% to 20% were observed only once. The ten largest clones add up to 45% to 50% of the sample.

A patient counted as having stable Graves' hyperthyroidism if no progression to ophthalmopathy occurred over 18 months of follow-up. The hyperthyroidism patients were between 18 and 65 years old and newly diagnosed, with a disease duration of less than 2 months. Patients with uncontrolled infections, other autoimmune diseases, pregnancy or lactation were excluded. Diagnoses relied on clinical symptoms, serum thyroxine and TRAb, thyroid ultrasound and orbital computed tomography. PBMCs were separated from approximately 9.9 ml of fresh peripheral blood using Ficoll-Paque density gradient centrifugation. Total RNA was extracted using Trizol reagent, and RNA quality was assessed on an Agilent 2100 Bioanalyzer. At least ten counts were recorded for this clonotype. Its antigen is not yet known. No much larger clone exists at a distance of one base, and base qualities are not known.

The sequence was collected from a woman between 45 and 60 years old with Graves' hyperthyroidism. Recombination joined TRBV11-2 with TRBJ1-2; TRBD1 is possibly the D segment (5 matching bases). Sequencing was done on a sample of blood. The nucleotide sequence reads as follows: TGTGCCAGCAGCTTAACTGGGGCCGACCCCACGTATGGCTACACCTTC. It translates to CASSLTGADPTYGYTF.